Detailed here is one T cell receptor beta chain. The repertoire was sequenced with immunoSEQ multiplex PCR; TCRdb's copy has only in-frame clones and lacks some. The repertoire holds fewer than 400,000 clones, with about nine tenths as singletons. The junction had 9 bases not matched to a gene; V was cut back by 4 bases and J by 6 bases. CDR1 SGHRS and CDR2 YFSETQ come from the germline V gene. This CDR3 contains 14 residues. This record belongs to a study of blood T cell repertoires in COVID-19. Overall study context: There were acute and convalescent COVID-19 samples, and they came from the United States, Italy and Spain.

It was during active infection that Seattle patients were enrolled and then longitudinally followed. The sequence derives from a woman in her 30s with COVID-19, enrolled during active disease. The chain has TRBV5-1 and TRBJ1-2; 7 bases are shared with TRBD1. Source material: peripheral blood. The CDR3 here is CASSRDRALNGYTF. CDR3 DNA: TGCGCCAGCAGCCGAGACAGGGCCTTAAATGGCTACACCTTC.